A single sample is the source of the 3 T cell receptor beta chains below, sequenced in a study of vaccination and CD4 T cells after COVID-19. The Oncomine TCR Beta short-read assay was applied to DNA of cultured CD4+ T cells. Via MiXCR, TCRdb re-called the PCR reads, giving one row per CDR3 protein. The sample has 15,000 to 20,000 distinct CDR3 sequences, 48% seen once; the top ten hold about 5%. Antigens of these TCRs are unknown. The treatment: roughly 11-day PBMC culture with coronavirus spike peptide pools or control peptides (ViraFEST assay). The sample was CD4+ T cells from blood, cultured in vitro, taken before SARS-CoV-2 vaccination. Receptor source: a human donor who had recovered from COVID-19.

V gene TRBV7-2 combines with J gene TRBJ1-1; 10 nucleotides match TRBD1. Germline CDR1 and CDR2: SGHTA and FQGNSA. The V segment lost 4 bases and the J segment 0 bases; nucleotides outside the gene matches: 5. The CDR3 is made up of 16 amino acids. CDR3 sequence: CASSSGQGRMNTEAFF. CDR3 coding DNA: TGTGCCAGCAGCTCGGGACAGGGGAGAATGAACACTGAAGCTTTCTTT.

This rearrangement joins TRBV24-1 to TRBJ2-3, with 10 bases fitting TRBD2. Germline values: CDR1 KGHDR, CDR2 SFDVKD. The CDR3 has 17 residues. With 5 bases clipped from V and 1 base from J, the junction kept 8 bases outside the gene matches. The CDR3 nucleotides read TGTGCCACCAGTGGCCCAAGTACTAGCGGGGGCACAGATACGCAGTATTTT. Amino acids: CATSGPSTSGGTDTQYF.

Points on this clonotype: One junction end does not reproduce the germline sequence, and a read error may be involved. The chain recombines TRBV7-3 with TRBJ2-3; D is ambiguous. The germline CDR1 and CDR2 sequences are SGHTA and FQGTGA. This CDR3 comprises 13 residues. This CDR3 reads CASSITNTDTQYF. The CDR3 DNA reads TGTGCCAGCAGCATAACGAACACAGATACGCAGTATTTT. The variable domain in full, completed from reference TRBV7-3 and TRBJ2-3, reads GAGVSQTPSNKVTEKGKYVELRCDPISGHTALYWYRQSLGQGPEFLIYFQGTGAADDSGLPNDRFFAVRPEGSVSTLKIQRTERGDSAVYLCASSITNTDTQYFGPGTRLTVL.